This TCR beta chain originates from a study of blood T cell repertoires in COVID-19. As for the study in general: Sample material is recorded as cDNA or gDNA derived from T cells, B-cell-depleted T cells, or PBMCs.

The table came from immunoSEQ multiplex PCR; TCRdb's copy has only in-frame clones and leaves some out. Among around 51,000 clones listed, 65% to 90% were seen once. The CDR3 totals 14 residues. V was trimmed by 5 bases and J by 4 bases, leaving 14 bases between them. Germline CDR1 reads SGHTA; CDR2 reads FQGNSA. The source is a woman of 80 years or more with acute or convalescent COVID-19. Sequencing was performed on peripheral blood. The chain has TRBV7-2 and TRBJ1-2; D is possibly TRBD1 (5 bases). The CDR3 loop reads CASSQGGAVYGYTF. The CDR3 DNA reads as TGTGCCAGCAGCCAAGGTGGGGCAGTCTATGGCTACACCTTC. The variable domain in full, completed from reference TRBV7-2 and TRBJ1-2, reads GAGVSQSPSNKVTEKGKDVELRCDPISGHTALYWYRQSLGQGLEFLIYFQGNSAPDKSGLPSDRFSAERTGGSVSTLTIQRTQQEDSAVYLCASSQGGAVYGYTFGSGTRLTVV.